The rows below give T cell receptor beta chains drawn from one sample of a study of blood T cell repertoires in COVID-19. TCRdb's table, derived via immunoSEQ multiplex PCR, lists solely in-frame clones and lacks some. This table holds 150,000 to 200,000 clones, roughly 87% found once. Sequenced material: PBMCs or T cells enriched from blood (not recorded which). The source of these receptors is a woman in her forties or fifties who had recovered from COVID-19. The CDR3 runs from the conserved cysteine through the conserved F or W. The D gene is left open where the match is weak. Some rows mark clone size as missing; the rest say once, few, many or name a class of expanded clone.

j_call	v_call	d_call	clone_size	cdr3_aa	cdr3_nt
TRBJ2-2	TRBV7-3	TRBD2	once	CASSPAGGPVGELFF	TGTGCCAGCAGCCCAGCGGGAGGGCCGGTCGGGGAGCTGTTTTTT
TRBJ1-1	TRBV6-5	TRBD1	NA	CASRREGQGNTEAFF	TGTGCCAGCAGGCGAGAGGGACAGGGGAACACTGAAGCTTTCTTT
TRBJ2-2	TRBV5-6	TRBD2	NA	CASSFGLAGAGTGELFF	TGTGCCAGCAGCTTCGGACTAGCGGGAGCCGGCACCGGGGAGCTGTTTTTT
TRBJ2-3	TRBV2	TRBD1	NA	CASRGQGKASDTQYF	TGTGCCAGCAGAGGACAGGGGAAAGCATCAGATACGCAGTATTTT
TRBJ2-7	TRBV5-1	NA	NA	CASSLVPGASYEQYF	TGCGCCAGCAGCTTGGTCCCAGGGGCATCCTACGAGCAGTACTTC
TRBJ2-2	TRBV19	TRBD2	NA	CASTWGLAVTGELFF	TGTGCCAGTACATGGGGACTAGCGGTCACCGGGGAGCTGTTTTTT
TRBJ1-4	TRBV19	NA	NA	CASSTAGPGPQGGKLFF	TGTGCCAGTAGTACCGCCGGTCCCGGGCCTCAGGGTGGAAAACTGTTTTTT
TRBJ2-7	TRBV6-5	NA	NA	CASSKRISSYEQYF	TGTGCCAGCAGTAAGCGGATTAGCTCCTACGAGCAGTACTTC
TRBJ2-3	TRBV6-1	TRBD2	NA	CASSELAGGADTQYF	TGTGCCAGCAGTGAGCTAGCGGGAGGGGCAGATACGCAGTATTTT
TRBJ2-3	TRBV10-3	TRBD2	NA	CASRLAGVADTQYF	TGTGCCTCGCGACTAGCGGGAGTGGCAGATACGCAGTATTTT
TRBJ2-2	TRBV2	NA	NA	CASLRAPIGDTGELFF	TGTGCCAGCCTCCGGGCGCCCATCGGGGACACCGGGGAGCTGTTTTTT
TRBJ1-2	TRBV7-2	TRBD1	NA	CASSPPQGMNYGYTF	TGTGCCAGCAGCCCACCACAGGGGATGAACTATGGCTACACCTTC
TRBJ2-7	TRBV11-3	NA	NA	CASSSDYGEQYF	TGTGCCAGCAGCTCCGACTACGGGGAGCAGTACTTC
TRBJ1-2	TRBV5-6	TRBD1	NA	CASRAGTGVNYGYTF	TGTGCCAGCAGAGCCGGGACAGGGGTGAACTATGGCTACACCTTC
TRBJ2-1	TRBV18	NA	NA	CASSPSSSSYNEQFF	TGTGCCAGCTCACCTAGCTCGAGCTCCTACAATGAGCAGTTCTTC
TRBJ2-3	TRBV11-2	TRBD2	NA	CASSLSGGVDTQYF	TGTGCCAGCAGCTTATCGGGAGGGGTAGATACGCAGTATTTT
TRBJ1-1	TRBV7-2	TRBD1	few	CASSLWGQGDEAFF	TGTGCCAGCAGCTTATGGGGACAGGGGGATGAAGCTTTCTTT
TRBJ2-7	TRBV3-1/TRBV3-2	TRBD2	NA	CASSMSGSTGEQYF	TGTGCCAGCAGCATGAGCGGGAGTACGGGCGAGCAGTACTTC
TRBJ2-1	TRBV10-1	NA	NA	CASSDSGKLGEQFF	TGCGCCAGCAGTGATTCCGGGAAATTGGGGGAGCAGTTCTTC
TRBJ1-1	TRBV30	NA	NA	CAWGKSTGLRAEAFF	TGTGCCTGGGGAAAATCCACAGGTCTAAGGGCTGAAGCTTTCTTT
TRBJ1-5	TRBV18	TRBD1	once	CASSPTGGGQPQHF	TGTGCCAGCTCACCTACAGGGGGCGGTCAGCCCCAGCATTTT
TRBJ2-5	TRBV5-5	NA	NA	CASSKAPGQKETQYF	TGTGCCAGCAGCAAAGCCCCGGGACAAAAAGAGACCCAGTACTTC
TRBJ2-1	TRBV7-9	TRBD2	NA	CASSYTSGTYNEQFF	TGTGCCAGCAGCTATACTAGCGGGACCTACAATGAGCAGTTCTTC
TRBJ2-3	TRBV14	NA	NA	CASSQGRGQGADTQYF	TGTGCCAGCAGCCAAGGGAGGGGTCAAGGGGCAGATACGCAGTATTTT
TRBJ1-4	TRBV12-1	NA	once	CASSSIVDRAVLTNEKLFF	TGTGCCAGCAGCTCAATTGTGGACAGGGCGGTCCTAACTAATGAAAAACTGTTTTTT
TRBJ2-5	TRBV28	TRBD2	NA	CASSLLTSGYQETQYF	TGTGCCAGCAGTTTATTAACTAGCGGTTACCAAGAGACCCAGTACTTC
TRBJ1-1	TRBV2	NA	NA	CASNNLVQGEAFF	TGTGCCAGCAACAATTTAGTACAGGGTGAAGCTTTCTTT
TRBJ2-1	TRBV7-2	TRBD2	NA	CASSQAGGAYNEQFF	TGTGCCAGCAGTCAAGCGGGAGGGGCTTACAATGAGCAGTTCTTC
TRBJ2-3	TRBV10-1	NA	NA	CASSGAITDTQYF	TGCGCCAGCAGCGGAGCGATCACAGATACGCAGTATTTT
TRBJ2-7	TRBV7-3	NA	NA	CASSLLRVAYEQYF	TGTGCCAGCAGCTTATTGCGGGTAGCCTACGAGCAGTACTTC
TRBJ2-5	TRBV18	NA	NA	CASSPFGSGETQYF	TGTGCCAGCTCACCATTCGGGTCGGGAGAGACCCAGTACTTC
TRBJ1-1	TRBV30	NA	NA	CGGRGNTEAFF	TGTGGAGGGCGGGGAAACACTGAAGCTTTCTTT
TRBJ2-7	TRBV5-8	TRBD1	NA	CASSLGQGVSYEQYF	TGTGCCAGCAGCTTGGGTCAGGGGGTTTCCTACGAGCAGTACTTC
TRBJ1-6	TRBV19	NA	NA	CASSISSSNTLHF	TGTGCCAGTAGTATTTCTTCGTCGAACACCCTCCACTTT
TRBJ2-3	TRBV19	NA	NA	CASSITGGGTDTQYF	TGTGCCAGTAGTATCACAGGCGGAGGCACAGATACGCAGTATTTT
TRBJ2-3	TRBV3-1/TRBV3-2	TRBD2	NA	CASSQLGTSGATSTDTQYF	TGTGCCAGCAGCCAACTAGGGACTAGCGGGGCGACTAGCACAGATACGCAGTATTTT
TRBJ2-6	TRBV7-3	TRBD1	NA	CASSSDRGGSGANVLTF	TGTGCCAGCAGCTCGGACAGGGGTGGCTCTGGGGCCAACGTCCTGACTTTC
TRBJ1-2	TRBV6-4	TRBD1	NA	CASSPGTGVKPWGGYTF	TGTGCCAGCAGCCCCGGGACAGGGGTCAAACCTTGGGGTGGCTACACCTTC
TRBJ1-1	TRBV10-3	NA	NA	CAIRASSGRGDTEAFF	TGTGCCATCAGGGCTAGCTCCGGCCGGGGGGACACTGAAGCTTTCTTT
TRBJ1-3	TRBV3-1/TRBV3-2	NA	NA	CASSQDGGSGNTIYF	TGTGCCAGCAGCCAAGATGGAGGCTCTGGAAACACCATATATTTT
TRBJ2-2	TRBV11-1	TRBD2	NA	CASSPALAGNTGELFF	TGTGCCAGCAGCCCAGCCCTAGCGGGTAACACCGGGGAGCTGTTTTTT